The rows below give T cell receptor beta chains drawn from one sample of a study of T cell repertoires in cytomegalovirus infection. One entry per CDR3 protein, called by TCRdb with MiXCR from the reads. There are 100,000 to 150,000 distinct CDR3 sequences in the sample; 7.5% to 9% occur only once, and around a tenth lies in the top ten. Sequencing was done on a sample of PBMCs. These receptors were collected from a human donor in good health (CMV status not recorded). Some clones in this sample may be carry-over from other donors' samples. Each CDR3 is given with its conserved first and last residue. Clone size appears in some rows only: once, few, many, or a class for an expanded clone.

V gene	J gene	clone size	CDR3 protein
TRBV7-2	TRBJ1-1	many	CASSAGRANTEAFF
TRBV20-1	TRBJ1-5	.	CSTRSGTRDQPQHF
TRBV20-1	TRBJ2-1	few	CSARRQGNEQFF
TRBV6-2/TRBV6-3	TRBJ2-2	many	CASGRGGSGELFF
TRBV12-3/TRBV12-4	TRBJ2-7	many	CASSFGTGVQQYF
TRBV7-2	TRBJ2-5	.	CASSRRTGRETQYF
TRBV7-2	TRBJ2-2	many	CASSLGLAATGELFF
TRBV12-3/TRBV12-4	TRBJ2-1	.	CASSLVGGGDNEQFF
TRBV9	TRBJ2-3	few	CASSVDPGGTDTQYF
TRBV5-1	TRBJ1-1	many	CASSPIYGENTEAFF
TRBV2	TRBJ2-3	few	CASSEDLRGNDPDTQYF
TRBV7-2	TRBJ2-3	many	CASSLGGPSTDTQYF
TRBV7-2	TRBJ1-2	many	CASSFPGRENYGYTF
TRBV7-8	TRBJ1-1	many	CASSSGNEAFF
TRBV5-4	TRBJ1-6	.	CASSFNSEGSPLHF
TRBV20-1	TRBJ1-6	few	CSARGGDSPLHF